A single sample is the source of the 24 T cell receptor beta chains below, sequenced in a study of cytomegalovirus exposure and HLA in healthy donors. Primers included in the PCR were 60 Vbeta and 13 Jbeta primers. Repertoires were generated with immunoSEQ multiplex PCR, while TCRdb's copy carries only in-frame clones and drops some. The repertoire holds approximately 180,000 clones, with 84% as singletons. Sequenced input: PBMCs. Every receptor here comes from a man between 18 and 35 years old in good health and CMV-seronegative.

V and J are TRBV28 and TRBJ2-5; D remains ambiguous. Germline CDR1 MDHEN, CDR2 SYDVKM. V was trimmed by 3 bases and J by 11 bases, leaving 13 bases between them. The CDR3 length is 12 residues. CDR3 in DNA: TGTGCCAGCAGTTTCTCCTTCTATGAGCAGTACTTC. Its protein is CASSFSFYEQYF.

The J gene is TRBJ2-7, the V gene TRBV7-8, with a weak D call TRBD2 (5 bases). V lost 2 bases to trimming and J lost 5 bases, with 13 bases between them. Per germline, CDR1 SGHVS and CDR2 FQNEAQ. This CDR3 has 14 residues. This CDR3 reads CASSLFESSHEQYF. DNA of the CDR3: TGTGCCAGCAGCTTATTCGAGTCTAGCCACGAGCAGTACTTC.

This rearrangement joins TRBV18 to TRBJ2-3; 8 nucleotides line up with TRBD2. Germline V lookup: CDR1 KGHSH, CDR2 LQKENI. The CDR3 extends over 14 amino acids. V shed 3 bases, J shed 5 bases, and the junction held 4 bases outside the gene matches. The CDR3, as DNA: TGTGCCAGCTCACCGGGACTAGGAGAAGATACGCAGTATTTT. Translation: CASSPGLGEDTQYF.

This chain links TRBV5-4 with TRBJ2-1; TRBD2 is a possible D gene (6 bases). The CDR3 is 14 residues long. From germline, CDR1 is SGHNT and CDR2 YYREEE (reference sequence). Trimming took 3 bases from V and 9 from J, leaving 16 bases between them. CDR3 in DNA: TGTGCCAGCAGCTCCACGGGGAGGCGTATTGAGCAGTTCTTC. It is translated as CASSSTGRRIEQFF.

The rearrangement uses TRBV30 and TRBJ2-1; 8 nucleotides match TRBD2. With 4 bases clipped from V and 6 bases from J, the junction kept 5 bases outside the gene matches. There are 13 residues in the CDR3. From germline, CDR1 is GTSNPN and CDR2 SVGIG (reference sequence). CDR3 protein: CAWIAGFSNEQFF. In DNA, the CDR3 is TGTGCCTGGATAGCGGGGTTTAGCAATGAGCAGTTCTTC.

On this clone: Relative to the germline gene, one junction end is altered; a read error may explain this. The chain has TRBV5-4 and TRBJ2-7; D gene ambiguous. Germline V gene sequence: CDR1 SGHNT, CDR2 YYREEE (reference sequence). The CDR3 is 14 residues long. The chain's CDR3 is CASSLLGWQTTQLF. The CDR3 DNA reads TGTGCCAGCAGTTTGTTGGGTTGGCAGACAACACAGTTATTC.

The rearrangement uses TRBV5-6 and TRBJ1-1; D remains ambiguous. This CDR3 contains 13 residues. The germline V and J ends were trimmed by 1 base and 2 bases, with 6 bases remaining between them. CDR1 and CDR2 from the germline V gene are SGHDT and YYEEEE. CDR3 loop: CASSLPSNTEAFF. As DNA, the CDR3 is TGTGCCAGCAGCTTGCCCAGTAACACTGAAGCTTTCTTT.

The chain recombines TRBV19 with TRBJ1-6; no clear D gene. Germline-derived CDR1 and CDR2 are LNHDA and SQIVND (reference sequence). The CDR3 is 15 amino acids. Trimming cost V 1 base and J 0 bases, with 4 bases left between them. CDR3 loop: CASSIGSSYNSPLHF. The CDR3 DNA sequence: TGTGCCAGTAGTATAGGGAGCTCCTATAATTCACCCCTCCACTTT.

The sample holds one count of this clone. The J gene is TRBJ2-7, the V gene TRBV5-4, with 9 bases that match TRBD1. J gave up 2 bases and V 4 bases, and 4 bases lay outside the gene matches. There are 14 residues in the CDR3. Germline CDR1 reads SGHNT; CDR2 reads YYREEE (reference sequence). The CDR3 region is CASSPGTGPYEQYF. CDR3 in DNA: TGTGCCAGCAGCCCCGGGACAGGGCCCTACGAGCAGTACTTC.

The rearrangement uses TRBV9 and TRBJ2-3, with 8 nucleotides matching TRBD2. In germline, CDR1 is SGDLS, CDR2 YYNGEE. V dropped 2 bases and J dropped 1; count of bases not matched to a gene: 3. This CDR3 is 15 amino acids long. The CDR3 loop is CASSVGLAGTDTQYF. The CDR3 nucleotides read TGTGCCAGCAGCGTCGGACTAGCCGGCACAGATACGCAGTATTTT.

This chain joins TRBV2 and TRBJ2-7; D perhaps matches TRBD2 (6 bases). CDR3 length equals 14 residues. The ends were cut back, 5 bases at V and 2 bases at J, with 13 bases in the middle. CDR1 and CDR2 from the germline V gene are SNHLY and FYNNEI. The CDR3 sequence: CASSWGGGTYEQYF. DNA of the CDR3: TGTGCCAGCAGTTGGGGCGGCGGGACCTACGAGCAGTACTTC.

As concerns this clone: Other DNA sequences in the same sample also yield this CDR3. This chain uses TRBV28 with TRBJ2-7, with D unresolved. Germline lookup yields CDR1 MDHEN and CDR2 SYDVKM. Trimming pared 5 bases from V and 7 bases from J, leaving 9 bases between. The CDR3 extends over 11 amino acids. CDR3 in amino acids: CASSLGREQYF. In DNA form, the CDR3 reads TGTGCCAGCAGTCTAGGCCGGGAGCAGTACTTC.

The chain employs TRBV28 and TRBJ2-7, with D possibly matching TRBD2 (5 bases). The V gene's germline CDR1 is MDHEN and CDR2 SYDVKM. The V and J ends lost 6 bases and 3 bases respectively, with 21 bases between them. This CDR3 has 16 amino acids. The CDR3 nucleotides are TGTGCCAGCAGGGGAGCAAGGCAGGCAATTATCTACGAGCAGTACTTC. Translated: CASRGARQAIIYEQYF.

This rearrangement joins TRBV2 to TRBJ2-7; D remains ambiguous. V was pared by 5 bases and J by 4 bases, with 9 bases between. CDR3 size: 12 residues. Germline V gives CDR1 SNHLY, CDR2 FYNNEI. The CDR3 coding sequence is TGTGCCAGCAGTATCGAGGTTTACGAGCAGTACTTC. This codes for CASSIEVYEQYF.

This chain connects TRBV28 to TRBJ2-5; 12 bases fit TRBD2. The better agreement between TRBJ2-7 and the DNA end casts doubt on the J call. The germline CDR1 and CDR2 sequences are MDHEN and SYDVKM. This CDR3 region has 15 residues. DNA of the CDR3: TGTGCCAGCAGTGGACTAGCGGGATCCCTCTACGAGCAGTACTTC. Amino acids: CASSGLAGSLYEQYF.

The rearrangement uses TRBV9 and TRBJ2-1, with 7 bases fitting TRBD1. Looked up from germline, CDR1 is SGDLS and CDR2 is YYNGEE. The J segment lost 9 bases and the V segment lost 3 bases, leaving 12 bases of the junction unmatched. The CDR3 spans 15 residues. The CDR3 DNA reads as TGTGCCAGCAGCGCCCGACAGGGAATTCTGGGTGAGCAGTTCTTC. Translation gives CASSARQGILGEQFF.

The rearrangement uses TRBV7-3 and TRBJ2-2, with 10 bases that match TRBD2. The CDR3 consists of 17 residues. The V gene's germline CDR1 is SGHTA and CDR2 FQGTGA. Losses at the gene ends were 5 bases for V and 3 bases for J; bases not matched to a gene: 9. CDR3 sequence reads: CASSPVAGGIYTGELFF. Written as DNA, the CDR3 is TGTGCCAGCAGCCCCGTAGCGGGGGGAATCTACACCGGGGAGCTGTTTTTT. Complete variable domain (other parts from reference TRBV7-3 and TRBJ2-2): GAGVSQTPSNKVTEKGKYVELRCDPISGHTALYWYRQSLGQGPEFLIYFQGTGAADDSGLPNDRFFAVRPEGSVSTLKIQRTERGDSAVYLCASSPVAGGIYTGELFFGEGSRLTVL.

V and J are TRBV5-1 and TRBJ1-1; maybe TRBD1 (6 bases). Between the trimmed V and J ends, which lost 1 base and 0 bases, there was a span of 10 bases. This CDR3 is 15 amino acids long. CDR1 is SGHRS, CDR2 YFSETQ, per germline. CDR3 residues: CASSLKTGVNTEAFF. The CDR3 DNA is TGCGCCAGCAGCTTGAAGACAGGTGTGAACACTGAAGCTTTCTTT.

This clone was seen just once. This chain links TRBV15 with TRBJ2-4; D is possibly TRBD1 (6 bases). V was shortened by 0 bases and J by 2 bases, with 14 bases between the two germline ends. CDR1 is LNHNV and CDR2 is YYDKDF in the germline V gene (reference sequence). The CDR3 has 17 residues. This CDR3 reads CATSREGTGLSKNIQYF. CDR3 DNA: TGTGCCACCAGCAGAGAGGGTACAGGGTTATCCAAAAACATTCAGTACTTC.

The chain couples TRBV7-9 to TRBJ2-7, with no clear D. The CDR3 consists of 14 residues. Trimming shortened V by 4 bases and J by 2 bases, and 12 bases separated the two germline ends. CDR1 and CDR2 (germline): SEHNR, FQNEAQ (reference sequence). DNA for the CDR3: TGTGCCAGCAGCTATTCCACATCCCCCTACGAGCAGTACTTC. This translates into CASSYSTSPYEQYF. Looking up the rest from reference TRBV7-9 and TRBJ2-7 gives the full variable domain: DTGVSQNPRHKITKRGQNVTFRCDPISEHNRLYWYRQTLGQGPEFLTYFQNEAQLEKSRLLSDRFSAERPKGSFSTLEIQRTEQGDSAMYLCASSYSTSPYEQYFGPGTRLTVT.

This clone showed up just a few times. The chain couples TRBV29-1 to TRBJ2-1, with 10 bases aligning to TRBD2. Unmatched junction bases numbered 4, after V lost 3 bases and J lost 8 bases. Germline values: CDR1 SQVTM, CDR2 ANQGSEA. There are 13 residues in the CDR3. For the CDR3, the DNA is TGCAGCGTTGAGAGCGGGGGGGCGTATGAGCAGTTCTTC. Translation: CSVESGGAYEQFF.

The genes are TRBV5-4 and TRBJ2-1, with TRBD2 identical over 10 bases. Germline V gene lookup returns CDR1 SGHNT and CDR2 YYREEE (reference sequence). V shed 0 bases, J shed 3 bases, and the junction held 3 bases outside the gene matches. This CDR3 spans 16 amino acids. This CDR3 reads CASSLEPSGGYNEQFF. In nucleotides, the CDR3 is TGTGCCAGCAGCTTGGAGCCTAGCGGGGGCTACAATGAGCAGTTCTTC.

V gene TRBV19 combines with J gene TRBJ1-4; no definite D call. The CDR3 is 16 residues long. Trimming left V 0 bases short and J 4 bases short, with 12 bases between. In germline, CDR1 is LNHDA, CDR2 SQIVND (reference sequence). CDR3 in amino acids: CASSIDLGWLNEKLFF. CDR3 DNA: TGTGCCAGTAGTATAGATCTCGGGTGGCTTAATGAAAAACTGTTTTTT.

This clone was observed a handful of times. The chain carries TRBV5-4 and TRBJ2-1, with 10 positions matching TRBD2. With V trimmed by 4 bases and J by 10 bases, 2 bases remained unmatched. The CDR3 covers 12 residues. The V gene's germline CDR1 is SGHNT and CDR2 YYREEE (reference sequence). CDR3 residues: CASSMGLAEQFF. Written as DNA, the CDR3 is TGTGCCAGCAGCATGGGACTAGCGGAGCAGTTCTTC.